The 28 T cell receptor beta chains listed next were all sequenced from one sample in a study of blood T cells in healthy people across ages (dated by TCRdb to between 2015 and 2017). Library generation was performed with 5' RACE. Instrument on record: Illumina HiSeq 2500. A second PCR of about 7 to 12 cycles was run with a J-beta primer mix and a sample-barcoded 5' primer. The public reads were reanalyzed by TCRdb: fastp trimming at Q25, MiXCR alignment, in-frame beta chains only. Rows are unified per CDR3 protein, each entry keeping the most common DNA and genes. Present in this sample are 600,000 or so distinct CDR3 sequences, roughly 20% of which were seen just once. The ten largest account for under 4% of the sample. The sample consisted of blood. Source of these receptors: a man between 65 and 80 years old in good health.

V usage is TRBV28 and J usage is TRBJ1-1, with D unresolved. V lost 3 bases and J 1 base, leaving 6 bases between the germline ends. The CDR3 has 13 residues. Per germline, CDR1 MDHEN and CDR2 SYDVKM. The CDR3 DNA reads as TGTGCCAGCAGTTTCAGGCAGAACACTGAAGCTTTCTTT. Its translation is CASSFRQNTEAFF.

Written as DNA, the CDR3 is TGCGCCAGCAGCTTGGAAGGAGTAGGGGAGACCCAGTACTTC. Residues: CASSLEGVGETQYF. The V gene is TRBV5-1, the J gene TRBJ2-5, with no clear D. The CDR3 sequence is 14 residues long. In germline, CDR1 is SGHRS, CDR2 YFSETQ. Trimming cost V 0 bases and J 5 bases, with 11 bases left between them.

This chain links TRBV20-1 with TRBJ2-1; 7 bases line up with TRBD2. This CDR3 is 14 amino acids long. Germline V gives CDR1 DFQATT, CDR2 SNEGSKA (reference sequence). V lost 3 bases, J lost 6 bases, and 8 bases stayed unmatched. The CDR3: CSARREGLSNEQFF. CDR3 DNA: TGCAGTGCTAGGAGGGAGGGCCTAAGCAATGAGCAGTTCTTC.

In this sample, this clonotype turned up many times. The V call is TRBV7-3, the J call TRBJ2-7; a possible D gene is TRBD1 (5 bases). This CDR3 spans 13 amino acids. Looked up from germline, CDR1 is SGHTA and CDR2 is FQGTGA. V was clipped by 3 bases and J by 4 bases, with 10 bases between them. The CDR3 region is CASSFTGGYEQYF. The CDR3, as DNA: TGTGCCAGCAGCTTTACAGGCGGTTACGAGCAGTACTTC.

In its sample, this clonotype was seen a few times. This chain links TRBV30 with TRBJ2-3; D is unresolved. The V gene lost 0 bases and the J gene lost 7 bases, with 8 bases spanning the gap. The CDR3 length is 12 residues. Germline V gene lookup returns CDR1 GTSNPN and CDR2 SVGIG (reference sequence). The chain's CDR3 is CAWSVSVYTQYF. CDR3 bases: TGTGCCTGGAGTGTAAGCGTGTATACGCAGTATTTT.

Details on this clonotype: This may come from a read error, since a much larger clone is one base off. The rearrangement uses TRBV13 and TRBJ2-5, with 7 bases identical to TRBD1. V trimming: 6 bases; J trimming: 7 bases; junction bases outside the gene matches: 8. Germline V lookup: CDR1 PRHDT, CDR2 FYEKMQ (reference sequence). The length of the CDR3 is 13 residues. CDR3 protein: CASRRTGSATQYF. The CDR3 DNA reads TGTGCCAGCAGAAGGACAGGCAGTGCGACCCAGTACTTC.

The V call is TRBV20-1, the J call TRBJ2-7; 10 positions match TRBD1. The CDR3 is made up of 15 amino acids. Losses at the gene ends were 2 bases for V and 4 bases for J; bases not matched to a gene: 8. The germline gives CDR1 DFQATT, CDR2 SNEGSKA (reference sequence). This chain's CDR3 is CSARPPDRGLYEQYF. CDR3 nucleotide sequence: TGCAGTGCTAGACCCCCAGACAGGGGGCTGTACGAGCAGTACTTC.

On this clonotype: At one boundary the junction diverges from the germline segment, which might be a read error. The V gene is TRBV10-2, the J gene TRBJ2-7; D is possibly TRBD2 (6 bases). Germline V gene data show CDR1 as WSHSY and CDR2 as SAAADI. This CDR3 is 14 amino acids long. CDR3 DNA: TGCGCCAGCAGTGAACGGACTATTAACTACGGGCAGTACTTC. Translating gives CASSERTINYGQYF.

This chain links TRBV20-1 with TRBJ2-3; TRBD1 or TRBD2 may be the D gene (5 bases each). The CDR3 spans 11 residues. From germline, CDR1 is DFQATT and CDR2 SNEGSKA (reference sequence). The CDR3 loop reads CGTYLGDTQYF. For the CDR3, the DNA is TGCGGGACCTACCTGGGGGATACGCAGTATTTT.

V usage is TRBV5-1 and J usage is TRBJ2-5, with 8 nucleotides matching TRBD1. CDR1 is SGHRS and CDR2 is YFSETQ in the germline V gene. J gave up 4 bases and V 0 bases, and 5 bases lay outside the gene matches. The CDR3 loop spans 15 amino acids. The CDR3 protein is CASSLGRGRIETQYF. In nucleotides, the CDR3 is TGCGCCAGCAGCTTGGGCAGGGGGCGAATAGAGACCCAGTACTTC.

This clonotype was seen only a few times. The CDR3 nucleotides are TGCGCCAGCAGCTCCCAGGGGGACCAAGAGACCCAGTACTTC. It yields the protein CASSSQGDQETQYF. The J gene is TRBJ2-5, the V gene TRBV5-1; 7 nucleotides agree with TRBD1. The germline gives CDR1 SGHRS, CDR2 YFSETQ. Germline trimming cut 3 bases from V and 0 bases from J; bases unmatched to any gene: 2. This CDR3 is 14 amino acids long.

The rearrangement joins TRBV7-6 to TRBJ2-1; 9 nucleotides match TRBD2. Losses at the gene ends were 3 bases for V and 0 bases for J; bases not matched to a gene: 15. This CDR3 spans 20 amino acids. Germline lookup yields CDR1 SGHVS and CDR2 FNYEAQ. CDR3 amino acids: CASSFVGLAAKDSSYNEQFF. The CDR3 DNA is TGTGCCAGCAGCTTCGTGGGACTAGCAGCGAAAGATAGCTCCTACAATGAGCAGTTCTTC. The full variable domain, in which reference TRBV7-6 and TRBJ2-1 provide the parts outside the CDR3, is GAGVSQSPRYKVTKRGQDVALRCDPISGHVSLYWYRQALGQGPEFLTYFNYEAQQDKSGLPNDRFSAERPEGSISTLTIQRTEQRDSAMYRCASSFVGLAAKDSSYNEQFFGPGTRLTVL.

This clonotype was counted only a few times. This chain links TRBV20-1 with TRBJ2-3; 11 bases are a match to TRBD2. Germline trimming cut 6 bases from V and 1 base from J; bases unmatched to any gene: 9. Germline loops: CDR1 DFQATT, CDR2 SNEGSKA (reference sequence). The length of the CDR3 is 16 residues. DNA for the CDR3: TGCAGTGCCGAGCCGGGACTAGCGGATGGCACAGATACGCAGTATTTT. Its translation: CSAEPGLADGTDTQYF.

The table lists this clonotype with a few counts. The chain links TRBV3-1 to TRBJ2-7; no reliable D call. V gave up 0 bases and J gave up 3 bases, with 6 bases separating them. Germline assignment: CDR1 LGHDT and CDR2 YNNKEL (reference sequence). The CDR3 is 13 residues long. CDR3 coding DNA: TGTGCCAGCAGCCAAGACGGAGTCTACGAGCAGTACTTC. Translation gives CASSQDGVYEQYF.

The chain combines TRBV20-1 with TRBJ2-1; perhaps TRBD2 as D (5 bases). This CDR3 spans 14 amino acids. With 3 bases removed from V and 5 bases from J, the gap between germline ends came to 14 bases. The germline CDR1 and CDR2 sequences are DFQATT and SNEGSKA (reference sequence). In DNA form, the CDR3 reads TGCAGTGCTAGGGGCGGACTGGACGACAATGAGCAGTTCTTC. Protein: CSARGGLDDNEQFF.

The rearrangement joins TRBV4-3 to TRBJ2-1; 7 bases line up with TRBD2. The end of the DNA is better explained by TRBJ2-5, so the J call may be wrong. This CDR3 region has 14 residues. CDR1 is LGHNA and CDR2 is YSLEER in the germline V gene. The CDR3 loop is CASSPSGLVGTQYF. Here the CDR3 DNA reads TGCGCCAGCAGCCCCAGCGGACTAGTCGGGACCCAGTACTTC.

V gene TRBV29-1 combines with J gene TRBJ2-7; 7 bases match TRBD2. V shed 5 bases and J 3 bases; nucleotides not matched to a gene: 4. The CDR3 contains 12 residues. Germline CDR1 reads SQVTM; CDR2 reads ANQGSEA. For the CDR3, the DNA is TGCAGCGTTTATGGGGAGGGCTACGAGCAGTACTTC. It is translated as CSVYGEGYEQYF.

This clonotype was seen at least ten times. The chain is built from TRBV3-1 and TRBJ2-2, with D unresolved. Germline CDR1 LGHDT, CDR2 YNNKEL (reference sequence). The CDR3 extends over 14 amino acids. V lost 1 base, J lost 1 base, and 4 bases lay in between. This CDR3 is CASSQGLNTGELFF. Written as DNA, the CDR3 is TGTGCCAGCAGCCAAGGACTGAACACCGGGGAGCTGTTTTTT.

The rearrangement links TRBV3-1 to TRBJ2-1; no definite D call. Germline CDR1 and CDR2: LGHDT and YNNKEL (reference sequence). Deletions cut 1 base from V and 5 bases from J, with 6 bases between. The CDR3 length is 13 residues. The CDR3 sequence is CASSQALNNEQFF. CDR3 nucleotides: TGTGCCAGCAGCCAAGCCTTAAACAATGAGCAGTTCTTC.

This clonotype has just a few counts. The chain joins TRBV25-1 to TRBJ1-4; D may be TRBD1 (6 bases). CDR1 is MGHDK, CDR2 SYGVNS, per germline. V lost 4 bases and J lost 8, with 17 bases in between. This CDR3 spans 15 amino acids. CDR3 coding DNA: TGTGCCAGCAGTGGACTGGGGGGGCGAGTCGAAAAACTGTTTTTT. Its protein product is CASSGLGGRVEKLFF.

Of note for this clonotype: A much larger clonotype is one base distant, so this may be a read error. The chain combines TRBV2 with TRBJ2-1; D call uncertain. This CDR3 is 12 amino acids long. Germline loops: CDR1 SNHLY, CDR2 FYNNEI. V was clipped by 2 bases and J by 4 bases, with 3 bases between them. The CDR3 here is CASSERYNEQFF. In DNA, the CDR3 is TGTGCCAGCAGTGAAAGGTACAATGAGCAGTTCTTC. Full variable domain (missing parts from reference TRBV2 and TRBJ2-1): EPEVTQTPSHQVTQMGQEVILRCVPISNHLYFYWYRQILGQKVEFLVSFYNNEISEKSEIFDDQFSVERPDGSNFTLKIRSTKLEDSAMYFCASSERYNEQFFGPGTRLTVL.

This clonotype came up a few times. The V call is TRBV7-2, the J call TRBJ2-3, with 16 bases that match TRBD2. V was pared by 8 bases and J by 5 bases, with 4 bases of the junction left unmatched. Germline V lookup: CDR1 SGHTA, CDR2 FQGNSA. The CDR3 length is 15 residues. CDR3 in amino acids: CASSGTSGREDTQYF. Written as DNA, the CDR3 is TGTGCCAGCTCCGGGACTAGCGGGAGGGAAGATACGCAGTATTTT. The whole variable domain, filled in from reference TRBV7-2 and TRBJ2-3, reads GAGVSQSPSNKVTEKGKDVELRCDPISGHTALYWYRQSLGQGLEFLIYFQGNSAPDKSGLPSDRFSAERTGGSVSTLTIQRTQQEDSAVYLCASSGTSGREDTQYFGPGTRLTVL.

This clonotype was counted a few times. CDR3 in amino acids: CSAGSRRLAGGPNEQFF. CDR3 in DNA: TGCAGTGCTGGATCTAGACGACTAGCGGGAGGACCCAATGAGCAGTTCTTC. The chain couples TRBV20-1 to TRBJ2-1; 13 bases fit TRBD2. Per the germline V gene, CDR1 is DFQATT and CDR2 is SNEGSKA (reference sequence). The trim removed 5 bases at V and 6 bases at J, leaving 13 bases unmatched. The CDR3 consists of 17 residues.

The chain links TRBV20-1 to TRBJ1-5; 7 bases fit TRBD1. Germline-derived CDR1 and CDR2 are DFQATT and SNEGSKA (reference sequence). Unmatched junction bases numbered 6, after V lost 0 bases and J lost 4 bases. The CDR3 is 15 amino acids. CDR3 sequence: CSARDPQTGNQPQHF. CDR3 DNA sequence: TGCAGTGCTAGAGATCCCCAGACAGGGAATCAGCCCCAGCATTTT.

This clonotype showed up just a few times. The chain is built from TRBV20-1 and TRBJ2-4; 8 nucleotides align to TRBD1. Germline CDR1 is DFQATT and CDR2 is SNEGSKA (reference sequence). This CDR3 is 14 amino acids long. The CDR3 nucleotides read TGCAGCCTCCCGGACAGGGTTACCAAAAACATTCAGTACTTC. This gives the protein CSLPDRVTKNIQYF.

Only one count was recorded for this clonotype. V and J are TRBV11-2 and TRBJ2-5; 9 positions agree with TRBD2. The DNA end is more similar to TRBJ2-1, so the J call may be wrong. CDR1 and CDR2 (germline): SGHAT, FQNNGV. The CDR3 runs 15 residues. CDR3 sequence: CASSSGLAGSREQFF. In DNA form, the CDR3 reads TGTGCCAGCAGCTCTGGGCTAGCGGGAAGCAGGGAGCAGTTCTTC.

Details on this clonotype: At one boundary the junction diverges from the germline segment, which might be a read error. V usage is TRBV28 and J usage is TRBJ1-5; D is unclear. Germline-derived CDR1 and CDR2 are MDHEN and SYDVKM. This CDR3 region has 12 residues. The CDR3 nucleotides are TGTGCCAGTAGTTCGACGCGGCAGCCCCAGCATTTT. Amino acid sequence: CASSSTRQPQHF.

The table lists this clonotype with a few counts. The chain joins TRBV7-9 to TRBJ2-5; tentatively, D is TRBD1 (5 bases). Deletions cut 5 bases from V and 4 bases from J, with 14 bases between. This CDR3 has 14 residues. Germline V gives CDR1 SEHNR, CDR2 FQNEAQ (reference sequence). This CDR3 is CASSVQGLAETQYF. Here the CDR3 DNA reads TGTGCCAGCAGCGTCCAGGGTTTGGCAGAGACCCAGTACTTC.